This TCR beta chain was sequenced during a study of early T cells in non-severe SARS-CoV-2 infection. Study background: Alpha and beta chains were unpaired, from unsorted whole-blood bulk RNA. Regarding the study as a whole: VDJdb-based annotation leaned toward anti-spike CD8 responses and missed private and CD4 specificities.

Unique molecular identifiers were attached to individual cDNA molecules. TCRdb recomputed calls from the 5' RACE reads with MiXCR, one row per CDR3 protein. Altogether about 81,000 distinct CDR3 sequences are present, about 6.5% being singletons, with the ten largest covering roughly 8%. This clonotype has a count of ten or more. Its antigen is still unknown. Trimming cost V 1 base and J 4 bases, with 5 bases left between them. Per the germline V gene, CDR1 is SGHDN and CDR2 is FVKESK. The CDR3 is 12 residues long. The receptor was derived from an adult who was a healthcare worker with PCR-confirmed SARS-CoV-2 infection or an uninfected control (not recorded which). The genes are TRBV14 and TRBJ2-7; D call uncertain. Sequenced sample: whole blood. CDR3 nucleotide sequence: TGTGCCAGCAGCCAAGCCCAATACGAGCAGTACTTC. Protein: CASSQAQYEQYF. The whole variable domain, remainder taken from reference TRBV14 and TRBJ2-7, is EAGVTQFPSHSVIEKGQTVTLRCDPISGHDNLYWYRRVMGKEIKFLLHFVKESKQDESGMPNNRFLAERTGGTYSTLKVQPAELEDSGVYFCASSQAQYEQYFGPGTRLTVT.